This T cell receptor beta chain derives from a study of T cell responses to AZD1222 COVID-19 vaccine. Overall study results and limits: It should be noted that donors were predominantly white British and more often female, and clonal diversity was possibly underestimated. Increases in Spike-specific TCR breadth and depth were seen after two AZD1222 doses. Repertoire sampling happened only post peak T cell response. Spike-wide coverage was observed for vaccine-associated CD4 TCRs, with dominant responses at 160-218 and 743-854.

This table comes from immunoSEQ multiplex PCR, and its TCRdb copy is limited to in-frame clones, with some not included. The table shows over 70,000 clones, with around 90% occurring only once. This CDR3 is 17 amino acids long. Trimming at V came to 2 bases and at J to 4 bases, leaving 10 bases not matched to a gene. CDR1 is SGHTA, CDR2 FQGTGA, per germline. About this clone itself: Its matching antigen is unknown.

The TCR sequence derives from an adult in good health. The chain recombines TRBV7-3 with TRBJ2-1; TRBD2 aligns across 8 bases. The sample in question was peripheral blood, obtained on day 0 of AZD1222 vaccination. CDR3 sequence (DNA): TGTGCCAGCAGCTTAGCCCCGGGACTAGGGTTATACAATGAGCAGTTCTTC. This gives the protein CASSLAPGLGLYNEQFF. The full variable domain, in which reference TRBV7-3 and TRBJ2-1 provide the parts outside the CDR3, is GAGVSQTPSNKVTEKGKYVELRCDPISGHTALYWYRQSLGQGPEFLIYFQGTGAADDSGLPNDRFFAVRPEGSVSTLKIQRTERGDSAVYLCASSLAPGLGLYNEQFFGPGTRLTVL.